This note documents a single T cell receptor beta chain sequence. Deletions cut 1 base from V and 6 bases from J, with 7 bases between. Germline CDR1 reads SQVTM; CDR2 reads ANQGSEA. The CDR3 is made up of 12 amino acids. These data originate in a study of T cells in tuberculosis. TCRdb's copy holds only in-frame clones and misses some; the assay was immunoSEQ multiplex PCR. The sample has roughly 34,000 clones, 97% seen once. This TCR came from a donor under 30 with latent tuberculosis or without tuberculosis infection. Sequencing used PBMCs. V and J are TRBV29-1 and TRBJ2-1; the D is unclear. CDR3 sequence: CSVEGRSNEQFF. DNA of the CDR3: TGCAGCGTTGAAGGTAGGAGCAATGAGCAGTTCTTC.